This TCR beta chain was captured in a study of T cells in Graves' hyperthyroidism and ophthalmopathy (dated by TCRdb to the late 2010s). In the study overall: Peripheral blood was sampled at the time of initial diagnosis, prior to any treatment. Prospective prediction of ophthalmopathy was tested in an independent validation cohort of about 19 hyperthyroidism patients and 15 to 17 patients who later progressed to ophthalmopathy. For training and testing, the roughly 93 patients in the discovery cohort were randomly divided in a 7:3 ratio. To identify distinguishing TCR V-J signatures, a discovery cohort of roughly 100 patients was used, comprising 43 with Graves' ophthalmopathy and around 57 with stable Graves' hyperthyroidism. TCR Vbeta CDR3 sequencing of 120 to 150 peripheral blood samples (over 40 ophthalmopathy, some 75 hyperthyroidism and approximately 17 progressor patients) is reported in the paper. In several Graves' hyperthyroidism patients, the study also compared T-cell repertoires from thyroid tissue with T-cell repertoires from blood. Following sampling, methimazole starting at 30 mg daily was given to hyperthyroidism patients, and high-dose intravenous methylprednisolone was given to ophthalmopathy patients. Study-wide conclusions, independent of this receptor: In validation, the model predicted progression to ophthalmopathy with 60% to 71% sensitivity and roughly 75% specificity, a median of about 6.7 months before onset. Most expanded thyroid clonotypes (frequency above 0.001) were also detected in blood, a finding suggesting that blood repertoires may reflect thyroid immune responses. A model built on a 13 V-J signature distinguished ophthalmopathy from stable hyperthyroidism, reaching around 90% sensitivity and about 81% specificity in cross-validation and 80%/75% in testing. No statistical method was used to set the sample size in advance, and investigators knew the group allocation.

In the ophthalmopathy patients, disease was moderately to severely active, with a Clinical Activity Score of 3 or more, a NOSPECS grade of 4 or more, and a duration of less than 3 months. Any patient with an uncontrolled infection, another autoimmune disease, pregnancy or lactation was excluded. Diagnoses were established on the basis of clinical symptoms, serum thyroxine and TRAb, thyroid ultrasound, and orbital computed tomography. PBMCs were separated from under 12 ml of fresh peripheral blood using Ficoll-Paque density gradient centrifugation. Total RNA was extracted using Trizol reagent, and RNA quality was assessed on an Agilent 2100 Bioanalyzer. The TCR beta CDR3 regions were amplified from RNA transcripts. The first round of RT-PCR for the TCR CDR3 was performed with the HTBI primer set and the Qiagen OneStep RT-PCR kit. The libraries were constructed in a second round of multiplex PCR and then size-selected and purified. Libraries were sequenced paired-end with 100 bp reads on an Illumina HiSeq2000. In the authors' own workflow: SOAPnuke was used to process the raw data, removing reads that contained adapters or uncalled bases, had a mean Phred below 15, or lacked an exact match to the constant primer or identifier. High-quality paired reads were merged with COPE v1.2.5, and unique nucleotide sequences were defined as clonotypes. MiTCR v1.1 was used to align the clonotypes against IMGT TRBV, TRBD and TRBJ reference segments. The analysis included only V-J combinations with a frequency above 0.0001, which together covered more than 99% of the repertoires. A TCS score was defined as the ratio of F50 (clonal expansion) to E x V (chaos), with BLOSUM62-based TCRdist applied between CDR3 peptides within each V-J. Welch's t-statistics and random forest reduced roughly 500 V-J features to roughly 13, which were used in a naive Bayes classifier (R e1071). Using fastp at Q25 and MiXCR, TCRdb reprocessed the public reads and kept productive beta chains. Rows merge per CDR3 protein into single entries with the most common DNA and genes. The V and J calls shown here were made by TCRdb, not taken from the authors' results. This sample comprises about 380,000 distinct CDR3 sequences, roughly 18% of them detected only once. The ten largest make up 40% of the sample.

This clonotype has at least ten counts. The antigen it recognizes is unknown. Base quality data are lacking; no much larger clone is found one base away. Inclusive of the bounding cysteine and phenylalanine, the CDR3 is 15 residues long. Left in the record is the CDR3 DNA by itself, 45 bases read in frame from the first base. V ends up 5 bases short and J 1 base short, with an unmatched junction base count of 3. Sample: blood. Rearrangement joined TRBV12-3 or TRBV12-4 to TRBJ2-1; the junction holds 9 bases that match TRBD2. The clonotype was recovered from a man younger than 35 with Graves' ophthalmopathy. The nucleotide sequence is TGTGCCAGCAGTCCTAGCGGGGCTTCCTACAATGAGCAGTTCTTC. It translates as CASSPSGASYNEQFF.